This entry lists 21 T cell receptor beta chains sequenced from one sample in a study of neoadjuvant anti-PD-1 for oral cavity cancer. Sequencing was performed with immunoSEQ multiplex PCR; in TCRdb, only in-frame clones are kept and a portion is missing. The sample lists around 60,000 clones, around 80% seen once, with around 2.6% in the top ten. Sequenced material: PBMCs, taken before nivolumab (anti-PD-1) treatment. The source is a person aged 35-79 years with oral cavity squamous cell carcinoma.

This clone was counted a few times. V and J are TRBV5-6 and TRBJ1-2; D might be TRBD1 (5 bases). Per the germline V gene, CDR1 is SGHDT and CDR2 is YYEEEE. V gave up 4 bases and J gave up 4 bases, with 14 bases separating them. This CDR3 is 14 amino acids long. Here the CDR3 reads CASSPWGGLYGYTF. In DNA form, the CDR3 reads TGTGCCAGCAGCCCCTGGGGGGGTCTCTATGGCTACACCTTC.

The chain recombines TRBV10-3 with TRBJ2-7; D might be TRBD2 (5 bases). Germline assignment: CDR1 ENHRY and CDR2 SYGVKD. Between the trimmed V and J ends, which lost 4 bases and 3 bases, there was a span of 7 bases. This CDR3 comprises 12 residues. DNA for the CDR3: TGTGCCATCAGTGGGACTGACTACGAGCAGTACTTC. Translation gives CAISGTDYEQYF.

The genes are TRBV28 and TRBJ2-7, with a weak D call TRBD2 (5 bases). V dropped 6 bases and J dropped 2 bases, with 23 bases sitting between them. Germline V gives CDR1 MDHEN, CDR2 SYDVKM. CDR3 length: 17 amino acids. CDR3 nucleotides: TGTGCCAGCAGCGTACCCTCAAGGTGGGAGAGTCCCTACGAGCAGTACTTC. Amino acids: CASSVPSRWESPYEQYF.

This chain links TRBV5-5 with TRBJ1-1; D unclear. CDR1 is SGHKS, CDR2 YYEKEE, per germline (reference sequence). V lost 2 bases and J lost 3, with 17 bases in between. This CDR3 comprises 16 residues. CDR3 bases: TGTGCCAGCAGCTTTAGAGTAGCAAGGGATTACACTGAAGCTTTCTTT. Translation: CASSFRVARDYTEAFF.

The V call is TRBV7-2, the J call TRBJ2-2, with D perhaps TRBD1 (5 bases). V was pared by 1 base and J by 6 bases, with 15 bases between. CDR1 SGHTA and CDR2 FQGNSA come from the germline V gene. The CDR3 covers 16 residues. CDR3: CASSLGSRVSAGELFF. Here the CDR3 DNA reads TGTGCCAGCAGCTTAGGTAGCAGGGTCAGCGCCGGGGAGCTGTTTTTT.

This clone appeared many times. The chain employs TRBV10-2 and TRBJ2-2; D may correspond to TRBD1 or TRBD2 (5 bases each). V gave up 2 bases and J gave up 1 base, with 14 bases separating them. The length of the CDR3 is 17 residues. Germline V gives CDR1 WSHSY, CDR2 SAAADI. The CDR3, as DNA: TGCGCCAGCAGTGAGAGGTGGGGCAGCGGGAACACCGGGGAGCTGTTTTTT. Translating gives CASSERWGSGNTGELFF.

V usage is TRBV28 and J usage is TRBJ1-3, with TRBD1 identical over 7 bases. CDR3 length: 16 amino acids. Germline values: CDR1 MDHEN, CDR2 SYDVKM. V gave up 6 bases and J gave up 0 bases; unmatched junction bases: 8. CDR3 nucleotides: TGTGCCAGCAGCCTTCCGGGACAGACCTCTGGAAACACCATATATTTT. The encoded protein is CASSLPGQTSGNTIYF.

V usage is TRBV6-4 and J usage is TRBJ2-7, with D perhaps TRBD2 (6 bases). Germline CDR1 reads MRHNA; CDR2 reads SNTAGT. The CDR3 spans 13 residues. Trimming removed 6 bases from V and 6 bases from J, with 15 bases in between. The CDR3 region has the DNA TGTGCCAGCAGCCCGGGACCCGGGAGCGAGCAGTACTTC. It is translated as CASSPGPGSEQYF.

In this sample, this clone turned up a few times. The rearrangement links TRBV27 to TRBJ1-5; D not resolved. CDR1 and CDR2 from the germline V gene are MNHEY and SMNVEV (reference sequence). The CDR3 runs 14 residues. The V end lost 2 bases, the J end lost 6 bases, and 11 bases lay between the germline ends. Here the CDR3 reads CASSLNREGQPQHF. As DNA, the CDR3 is TGTGCCAGCAGTTTAAATAGGGAGGGTCAGCCCCAGCATTTT.

This chain joins TRBV5-4 and TRBJ2-1; TRBD2 might be the D (5 bases). The CDR3 has 14 residues. From germline, CDR1 is SGHNT and CDR2 YYREEE (reference sequence). Trimming stripped 0 bases from V and 7 bases from J, with 11 bases between. The CDR3 region is CASSLELVGNEQFF. In DNA, the CDR3 is TGTGCCAGCAGCTTGGAACTAGTAGGGAATGAGCAGTTCTTC.

This sequence joins TRBV19 and TRBJ2-3; D might be TRBD2 (6 bases). Germline CDR1 and CDR2: LNHDA and SQIVND (reference sequence). V dropped 2 bases and J dropped 6 bases, with 18 bases sitting between them. The CDR3 is made up of 16 amino acids. CDR3: CASSIPTSGPFDTQYF. The CDR3 region has the DNA TGTGCCAGTAGTATACCGACTAGTGGCCCCTTCGATACGCAGTATTTT.

The J gene is TRBJ2-7, the V gene TRBV5-6; possibly TRBD2 for D (5 bases). CDR1 and CDR2 (germline): SGHDT, YYEEEE. The CDR3 is 13 residues long. V lost 3 bases, J lost 5 bases, and 12 bases lay in between. CDR3 DNA sequence: TGTGCCAGCAGCTGGAGAGGGAGTAACGAGCAGTACTTC. Translation: CASSWRGSNEQYF. Looking up the rest from reference TRBV5-6 and TRBJ2-7 gives the full variable domain: DAGVTQSPTHLIKTRGQQVTLRCSPKSGHDTVSWYQQALGQGPQFIFQYYEEEERQRGNFPDRFSGHQFPNYSSELNVNALLLGDSALYLCASSWRGSNEQYFGPGTRLTVT.

The gene calls are TRBV5-6 and TRBJ1-6; TRBD1 matches at 8 bases. The V gene's germline CDR1 is SGHDT and CDR2 YYEEEE. The CDR3 covers 15 residues. After removal of 4 bases from V and 9 bases from J, the junction contained 9 bases not matched to a gene. The DNA for the CDR3 is TGTGCCAGCAGCCTTGGACAGGGAATGGGTTCACCCCTCCACTTT. Residues: CASSLGQGMGSPLHF.

The sample holds a few counts of this clone. This sequence joins TRBV6-6 and TRBJ1-4; D uncertain. The CDR3 extends over 14 amino acids. The germline V and J ends were trimmed by 7 bases and 0 bases, with 9 bases remaining between them. The germline gives CDR1 MNHNY, CDR2 SVGAGI (reference sequence). CDR3 bases: TGTGCCAGCACAAAGACTGCAACTAATGAAAAACTGTTTTTT. Amino acid sequence: CASTKTATNEKLFF.

The chain recombines TRBV9 with TRBJ2-1; weak D call: TRBD1 (6 bases). V lost 1 base and J lost 7, with 9 bases in between. Looked up from germline, CDR1 is SGDLS and CDR2 is YYNGEE. The CDR3 runs 13 residues. The CDR3: CASSVQGRNEQFF. Here the CDR3 DNA reads TGTGCCAGCAGCGTACAGGGGAGAAATGAGCAGTTCTTC.

This clone qualifies as medium-sized. The chain recombines TRBV10-3 with TRBJ2-7; D is unclear. Trimming shortened V by 8 bases and J by 6 bases, and 11 bases separated the two germline ends. Per the germline V gene, CDR1 is ENHRY and CDR2 is SYGVKD. CDR3 length: 11 residues. CDR3 sequence reads: CAIGPRREQYF. The CDR3 nucleotides are TGTGCCATCGGACCTCGACGCGAGCAGTACTTC.

The chain has TRBV2 and TRBJ2-7; no definite D call. The germline CDR1 and CDR2 sequences are SNHLY and FYNNEI. Trimming removed 4 bases from V and 0 bases from J, with 10 bases in between. The CDR3 length is 14 residues. CDR3: CASSVDLISYEQYF. CDR3 DNA sequence: TGTGCCAGCAGTGTAGACTTGATCTCCTACGAGCAGTACTTC. The full variable domain, its missing parts supplied by reference TRBV2 and TRBJ2-7, is EPEVTQTPSHQVTQMGQEVILRCVPISNHLYFYWYRQILGQKVEFLVSFYNNEISEKSEIFDDQFSVERPDGSNFTLKIRSTKLEDSAMYFCASSVDLISYEQYFGPGTRLTVT.

CDR3 in amino acids: CASSSGTFGEGYTF. The CDR3 DNA is TGCGCCAGCAGCTCCGGGACGTTTGGAGAGGGCTACACCTTC. This chain connects TRBV5-1 to TRBJ1-2; tentatively, D is TRBD1 (5 bases). Germline V gene data show CDR1 as SGHRS and CDR2 as YFSETQ. V lost 3 bases, J lost 8 bases, and 17 bases lay in between. The CDR3 extends over 14 amino acids.

This clone has a single count. The chain joins TRBV6-4 to TRBJ1-6, with a weak D call TRBD1 (5 bases). The germline CDR1 and CDR2 sequences are MRHNA and SNTAGT. V gave up 6 bases and J gave up 7 bases, with 16 bases separating them. CDR3 length: 15 residues. In DNA, the CDR3 is TGTGCCAGCAGGCCCCGGGACCGACAAAATTCACCCCTCCACTTT. Its translation: CASRPRDRQNSPLHF.

The chain joins TRBV19 to TRBJ1-5, with 8 bases identical to TRBD1. This CDR3 region has 15 residues. V lost 3 bases to trimming and J lost 3 bases; unmatched junction nucleotides: 4. Germline lookup yields CDR1 LNHDA and CDR2 SQIVND (reference sequence). The CDR3 DNA reads as TGTGCCAGTAGTATGGCCAGGGGGCCCAATCAGCCCCAGCATTTT. Its protein product is CASSMARGPNQPQHF.

The chain links TRBV30 to TRBJ2-7; TRBD2 agrees at 8 bases. The V gene's germline CDR1 is GTSNPN and CDR2 SVGIG (reference sequence). CDR3 length equals 15 residues. V lost 3 bases to trimming and J lost 4 bases; unmatched junction nucleotides: 11. The CDR3 DNA is TGTGCCTGGAGCAGACCGGGACTAGGGATTTACGAGCAGTACTTC. As protein: CAWSRPGLGIYEQYF.